The rows below give T cell receptor beta chains drawn from one sample of a study of blood T cell repertoires in COVID-19. The table came from immunoSEQ multiplex PCR; TCRdb's copy has only in-frame clones and leaves some out. The sample records about 30,000 clones, just under 95% being singletons. The sequencing sample was made of peripheral blood. These TCRs come from a human donor with active COVID-19. The donor label of this sample is uncertain. Both conserved end residues are part of each CDR3. The D gene is left open where the match is weak. Part of the rows lack a size; the others show once, few, many or a class for expanded clones.

clone size	CDR3 length	J gene	V gene	D gene	CDR3 DNA	CDR3 protein
NA	15	TRBJ1-6	TRBV11-2	NA	TGTGCCAGCAGCCAACGAAGACAGTATAATTCACCCCTCCACTTT	CASSQRRQYNSPLHF
NA	15	TRBJ1-4	TRBV5-1	NA	TGCGCCAGCAGCAGATCACCTACAACTAATGAAAAACTGTTTTTT	CASSRSPTTNEKLFF
NA	19	TRBJ2-3	TRBV18	TRBD1	TGTGCCAGCTCACCACTAGGGACAGGGTTTCTCTCCGGCACAGATACGCAGTATTTT	CASSPLGTGFLSGTDTQYF
NA	16	TRBJ1-4	TRBV3-1/TRBV3-2	TRBD1	TGTGCCAGCAGCTGGAAGGGGACAGGGGCAAATGAAAAACTGTTTTTT	CASSWKGTGANEKLFF
NA	13	TRBJ2-7	TRBV10-3	NA	TGTGCCATCAGTGAGCGGGGCTCCTACGAGCAGTACTTC	CAISERGSYEQYF
NA	16	TRBJ2-2	TRBV19	NA	TGTGCCAGTAGTATAAGTGGTAGTCACGCCACCGGGGAGCTGTTTTTT	CASSISGSHATGELFF
NA	14	TRBJ2-5	TRBV4-3	NA	TGCGCCAGCAGCCAGATGACAGGCCAAGAGACCCAGTACTTC	CASSQMTGQETQYF
NA	17	TRBJ1-6	TRBV5-1	TRBD1	TGCGCCAGCAGCTTGGAAGGGACAGGCTCACCTCTTTCACCCCTCCACTTT	CASSLEGTGSPLSPLHF
once	16	TRBJ2-1	TRBV19	TRBD2	TGTGCCAGTAGTATAGGGGGACTAGCGGTCTACAATGAGCAGTTCTTC	CASSIGGLAVYNEQFF
once	16	TRBJ2-2	TRBV27	TRBD2	TGTGCCAGCAGTTTATTGGCGGGAGCCGGTTCCGGGGAGCTGTTTTTT	CASSLLAGAGSGELFF
once	18	TRBJ1-5	TRBV19	TRBD1	TGTGCCAGTAGCTCCCGACAGGGAAGGGAGTATAGCAATCAGCCCCAGCATTTT	CASSSRQGREYSNQPQHF
once	13	TRBJ2-5	TRBV3-1/TRBV3-2	NA	TGTGCCAGCACGTCGGGGATGGCAGAGACCCAGTACTTC	CASTSGMAETQYF
NA	18	TRBJ2-3	TRBV2	TRBD1	TGTGCCAGCACCGGGACAGGAGGCCGTGGAGCGTCGCGGGATACGCAGTATTTT	CASTGTGGRGASRDTQYF
NA	15	TRBJ2-3	TRBV10-2	TRBD2	TGCGCCAGCCGGCTAGCGGGGGAAGGTGTAGATACGCAGTATTTT	CASRLAGEGVDTQYF
NA	13	TRBJ1-6	TRBV7-2	NA	TGTGCCAGCAGCTTAGGAGTGAATTCACCCCTCCACTTT	CASSLGVNSPLHF
NA	13	TRBJ2-2	TRBV30	TRBD1	TGTGCCTGGAGCCAGGGGGCTTTCGGGGAGCTGTTTTTT	CAWSQGAFGELFF
once	17	TRBJ2-3	TRBV5-4	NA	TGTGCCAGCAGCCGACCAACAGGTCAATTAACCGGAGATACGCAGTATTTT	CASSRPTGQLTGDTQYF